What follows describes a single T cell receptor (beta chain). This record comes from a study of technical replicates of blood from several donors. Germline CDR1 and CDR2: SQVTM and ANQGSEA. The length of the CDR3 is 13 residues. Germline trimming cut 5 bases from V and 1 base from J; bases unmatched to any gene: 2. Profiling relied on immunoSEQ multiplex PCR, and the TCRdb table lists in-frame clones only, not all of them. The sample yields tens of thousands of clones, just under 97% seen once. The chain couples TRBV29-1 to TRBJ1-1, with 9 nucleotides matching TRBD1. This sequence was found in a human donor in good health. Sequencing was carried out using T cells isolated from PBMCs. Here the CDR3 DNA reads TGCAGCGTTCCGGGACAGGGGAACACTGAAGCTTTCTTT. It translates to CSVPGQGNTEAFF.